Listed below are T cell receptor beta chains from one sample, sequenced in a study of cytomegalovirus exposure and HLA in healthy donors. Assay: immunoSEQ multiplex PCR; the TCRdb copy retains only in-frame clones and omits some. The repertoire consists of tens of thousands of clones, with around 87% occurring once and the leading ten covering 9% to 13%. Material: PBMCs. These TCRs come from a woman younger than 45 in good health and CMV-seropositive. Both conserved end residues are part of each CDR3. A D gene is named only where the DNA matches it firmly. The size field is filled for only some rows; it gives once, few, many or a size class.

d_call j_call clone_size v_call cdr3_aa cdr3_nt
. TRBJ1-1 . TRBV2 CASEKTGYGQTEAFF TGTGCCAGCGAAAAAACAGGGTACGGGCAAACTGAAGCTTTCTTT
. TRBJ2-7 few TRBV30 CAWSATYEQYF TGTGCCTGGAGTGCAACCTACGAGCAGTACTTC
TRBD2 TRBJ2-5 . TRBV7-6 CASSLEASGRGPETQYF TGTGCCAGCAGCTTAGAGGCTAGCGGGAGGGGACCAGAGACCCAGTACTTC
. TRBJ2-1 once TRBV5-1 CASSLVSGPSNEQFF TGCGCCAGCAGCTTGGTGAGCGGACCCTCCAATGAGCAGTTCTTC
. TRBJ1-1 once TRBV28 CASLRELNTEAFF TGTGCCAGCCTAAGAGAGTTGAACACTGAAGCTTTCTTT
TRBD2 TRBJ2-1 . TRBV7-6 CASSLGQLAGGNEQFF TGTGCCAGCAGCTTAGGACAACTAGCGGGAGGGAATGAGCAGTTCTTC
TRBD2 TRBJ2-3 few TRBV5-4 CASSTTSGRAVDTQYF TGTGCCAGCAGCACCACTAGCGGGAGGGCCGTGGATACGCAGTATTTT
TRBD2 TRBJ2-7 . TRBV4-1 CASSQEGTSRYEQYF TGCGCCAGCAGCCAAGAGGGGACTAGTCGGTACGAGCAGTACTTC
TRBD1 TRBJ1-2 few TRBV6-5 CASSWDRANYGYTF TGTGCCAGCAGTTGGGACAGGGCTAACTATGGCTACACCTTC
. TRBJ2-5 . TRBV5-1 CASSLPGTGETQYF TGCGCCAGCAGCTTGCCAGGGACTGGAGAGACCCAGTACTTC
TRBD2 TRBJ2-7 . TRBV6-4 CASSGLAGGDEQYF TGTGCCAGCAGCGGACTAGCGGGAGGCGACGAGCAGTACTTC
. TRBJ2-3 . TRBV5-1 CASSLGRPHGTDTQYF TGCGCCAGCAGCTTGGGGCGGCCTCACGGCACAGATACGCAGTATTTT
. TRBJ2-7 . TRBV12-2 CASHLIVSGTYEQYF TGTGCAAGTCACTTAATCGTTAGCGGGACCTACGAGCAGTACTTC
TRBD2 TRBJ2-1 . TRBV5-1 CASSLGSSGGYNEQFF TGCGCCAGCAGCTTGGGTTCTAGCGGCGGTTACAATGAGCAGTTCTTC
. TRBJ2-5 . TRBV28 CASSYEETQYF TGTGCCAGCAGTTACGAGGAGACCCAGTACTTC
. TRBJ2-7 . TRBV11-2 CASSSPGEVSYEQYF TGTGCCAGCAGCTCCCCTGGTGAGGTTTCCTACGAGCAGTACTTC
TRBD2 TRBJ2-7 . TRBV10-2 CASSLGTSGGSYEQYF TGCGCCAGCAGTTTGGGGACTAGCGGAGGCTCCTACGAGCAGTACTTC
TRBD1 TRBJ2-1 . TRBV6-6 CASRLPGQGPELQFF TGTGCCAGCAGATTACCGGGACAGGGCCCCGAGTTGCAGTTCTTC
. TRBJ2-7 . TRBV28 CASSPNSEQYF TGTGCCAGCAGTCCAAACAGCGAGCAGTACTTC
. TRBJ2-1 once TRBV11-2 CASSSGYNNEQFF TGTGCCAGCAGCTCGGGGTATAACAATGAGCAGTTCTTC
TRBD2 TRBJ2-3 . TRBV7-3 CASSPRAASGQADTQYF TGTGCCAGCAGCCCTAGGGCGGCTAGCGGACAAGCAGATACGCAGTATTTT
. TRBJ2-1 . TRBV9 CASSVLGGSYNEQFF TGTGCCAGCAGCGTTCTTGGCGGCTCCTACAATGAGCAGTTCTTC
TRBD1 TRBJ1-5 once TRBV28 CASSPGQGWVLPQHF TGTGCCAGCAGTCCCGGACAGGGGTGGGTTCTGCCCCAGCATTTT
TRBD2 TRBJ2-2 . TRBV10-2 CASRGLAGVRTGELFF TGCGCCAGCAGGGGACTAGCGGGAGTTCGGACCGGGGAGCTGTTTTTT
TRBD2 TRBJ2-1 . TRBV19 CASSSTSGPQFF TGTGCCAGTAGCTCTACTAGCGGGCCGCAGTTCTTC
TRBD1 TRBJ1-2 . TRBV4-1 CASSQKAGGWNGYTF TGCGCCAGCAGCCAAAAGGCAGGGGGCTGGAATGGCTACACCTTC
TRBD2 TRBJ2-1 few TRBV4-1 CASSLRAGSGTSIGQFF TGCGCCAGCAGCCTTAGGGCCGGATCCGGGACTAGCATCGGTCAGTTCTTC
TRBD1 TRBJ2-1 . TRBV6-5 CASTRYRGYGEQFF TGTGCCAGCACCAGATACAGGGGATACGGTGAGCAGTTCTTC
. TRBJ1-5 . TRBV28 CASSFADRLNQPQHF TGTGCCAGCAGTTTTGCCGACAGGCTAAATCAGCCCCAGCATTTT
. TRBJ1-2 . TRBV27 CASSLTQGRLYGYTF TGTGCCAGCAGCTTAACTCAGGGGCGCCTCTATGGCTACACCTTC
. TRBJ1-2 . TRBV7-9 CASSHRQVDYGYTF TGTGCCAGCAGCCATCGACAGGTCGATTATGGCTACACCTTC
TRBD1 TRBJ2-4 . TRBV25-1 CASSGQGATQAKNIQYF TGTGCCAGCAGTGGACAGGGGGCGACACAAGCCAAAAACATTCAGTACTTC
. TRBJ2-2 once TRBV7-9 CASSYGSRELFF TGTGCCAGCAGCTACGGGAGCAGGGAGCTGTTTTTT
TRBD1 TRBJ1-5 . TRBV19 CASKGTGGRNQPQHF TGTGCCAGTAAAGGGACAGGTGGCCGCAATCAGCCCCAGCATTTT
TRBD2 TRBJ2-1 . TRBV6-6 CASSQLAGYNEQFF TGTGCCAGCAGCCAGCTAGCGGGGTACAATGAGCAGTTCTTC
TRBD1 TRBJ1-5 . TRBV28 CASSSGQPNQPQHF TGTGCCAGCAGTTCGGGACAGCCCAATCAGCCCCAGCATTTT
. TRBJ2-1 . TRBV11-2 CASSPQWGDEQFF TGTGCCAGCAGCCCCCAGTGGGGGGACGAGCAGTTCTTC
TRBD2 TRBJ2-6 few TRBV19 CASSISLRTSGRASRLSGANVLTF TGTGCCAGTAGTATAAGCCTCCGGACTAGCGGGAGGGCTAGTCGGCTCTCTGGGGCCAACGTCCTGACTTTC
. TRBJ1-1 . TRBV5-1 CASSFQGRAFF TGCGCCAGCAGCTTCCAGGGAAGGGCTTTCTTT
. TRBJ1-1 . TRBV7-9 CASSLGEVAFF TGTGCCAGCAGCTTGGGAGAGGTAGCTTTCTTT
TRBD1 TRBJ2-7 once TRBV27 CASSRTPTGIYEQYF TGTGCCAGCAGCCGGACCCCGACAGGGATCTACGAGCAGTACTTC
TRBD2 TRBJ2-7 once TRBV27 CASKTSTSFYEQYF TGTGCCAGCAAGACCTCGACTAGCTTCTACGAGCAGTACTTC
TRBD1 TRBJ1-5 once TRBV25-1 CASSATDRDQGAQHF TGTGCCAGCAGTGCCACCGACAGGGACCAGGGGGCCCAGCATTTT
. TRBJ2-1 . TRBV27 CASSFGSPVEQFF TGTGCCAGCAGTTTTGGTAGTCCGGTGGAGCAGTTCTTC
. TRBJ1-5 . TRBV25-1 CASSENGRSQPQHF TGTGCCAGCAGTGAAAACGGCCGGAGTCAGCCCCAGCATTTT
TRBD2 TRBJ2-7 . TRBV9 CARITSGRTYEQYF TGTGCCAGAATTACTAGCGGGAGGACCTACGAGCAGTACTTC
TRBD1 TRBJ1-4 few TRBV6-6 CASSDRGNEKLFF TGTGCCAGCAGTGACAGGGGTAATGAAAAACTGTTTTTT
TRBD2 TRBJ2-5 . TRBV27 CASSLGTTMRETQYF TGTGCCAGCAGTTTAGGGACTACCATGAGAGAGACCCAGTACTTC
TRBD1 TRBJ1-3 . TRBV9 CASSVRQGLSGNTIYF TGTGCCAGCAGCGTTAGACAGGGACTCTCTGGAAACACCATATATTTT
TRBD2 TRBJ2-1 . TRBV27 CASSLSWREFNNEQFF TGTGCCAGCAGTTTATCGTGGCGGGAGTTCAACAATGAGCAGTTCTTC